Listed below are T cell receptor beta chains from one sample, sequenced in a study of blood T cells in healthy people across ages. TCRdb called the 5' RACE reads again in MiXCR, with one record for every CDR3 protein. The sample lists about 970,000 distinct CDR3 sequences, 45% to 60% occurring once. The sample consisted of blood. The receptors were gathered from a woman between 55 and 75 years old in good health. Both conserved end residues are part of each CDR3. D genes are given only for firm matches. Clone size is given for some rows only: seen once, a few or many times, or a class if the clone is expanded.

- | TRBJ1-1 | - | 14 | TRBV28 | CASSKQALNTEAFF | TGTGCCAGCAGCAAACAGGCCCTGAACACTGAAGCTTTCTTT
- | TRBJ1-4 | - | 13 | TRBV15 | CATSRDRLEKLFF | TGTGCCACCAGCAGAGATCGATTGGAAAAACTGTTTTTT
- | TRBJ2-5 | TRBD2 | 16 | TRBV6-5 | CASSSRPLAGGETQYF | TGTGCCAGCAGTTCTCGGCCCCTAGCGGGAGGAGAGACCCAGTACTTC
- | TRBJ2-1 | - | 12 | TRBV24-1 | CATSDPGGEQFF | TGTGCCACCAGTGATCCGGGCGGTGAGCAGTTCTTC
- | TRBJ2-1 | TRBD2 | 14 | TRBV4-2 | CASSQLTSGGEQFF | TGTGCCAGCAGCCAATTGACTAGCGGCGGTGAGCAGTTCTTC
many | TRBJ2-7 | TRBD2 | 16 | TRBV29-1 | CSVDHSGTSGTYEQYF | TGCAGCGTTGACCACTCCGGGACTAGCGGCACCTACGAGCAGTACTTC
- | TRBJ1-2 | TRBD1 | 15 | TRBV11-1 | CASSLKRDRGDGYTF | TGTGCCAGCAGCCTAAAGAGGGACAGGGGAGATGGCTACACCTTC
- | TRBJ2-1 | TRBD2 | 15 | TRBV12-3/TRBV12-4 | CASSLVAGLNNEQFF | TGTGCCAGCAGTTTAGTAGCGGGCCTAAACAATGAGCAGTTCTTC
- | TRBJ2-1 | - | 15 | TRBV4-2 | CASSSLSNSYNEQFF | TGTGCCAGCAGCTCCTTGTCGAACTCCTACAATGAGCAGTTCTTC
few | TRBJ1-2 | - | 13 | TRBV10-3 | CAISGQGIYGYTF | TGTGCCATCAGCGGACAAGGAATCTATGGCTACACCTTC
once | TRBJ2-7 | - | 13 | TRBV6-5 | CASASGVGNEQYF | TGTGCCAGCGCGAGCGGTGTAGGCAATGAGCAGTACTTC
few | TRBJ2-6 | - | 16 | TRBV9 | CASSVTAHSGANVLTF | TGTGCCAGCAGCGTAACCGCCCACTCTGGGGCCAACGTCCTGACTTTC
few | TRBJ2-1 | - | 16 | TRBV25-1 | CASSESGRSSYNEQFF | TGTGCCAGCAGTGAATCGGGCAGGAGCTCCTACAATGAGCAGTTCTTC
- | TRBJ2-5 | TRBD1 | 14 | TRBV7-2 | CASSFWTGRETQYF | TGTGCCAGCAGCTTTTGGACAGGGCGCGAGACCCAGTACTTC
- | TRBJ1-2 | - | 12 | TRBV18 | CASSPGVDGYTF | TGTGCCAGCTCACCGGGCGTCGATGGCTACACCTTC
- | TRBJ1-6 | - | 18 | TRBV11-2 | CASSFRGASSLGNSPLHF | TGTGCCAGCAGCTTTAGGGGGGCGTCGTCCTTGGGGAATTCACCCCTCCACTTT
- | TRBJ1-2 | - | 15 | TRBV4-2 | CASSPPVQGGYGYTF | TGTGCCAGCAGCCCCCCTGTGCAGGGAGGCTATGGCTACACCTTC
few | TRBJ2-7 | TRBD2 | 14 | TRBV10-3 | CAISGGLVVHEQYF | TGTGCCATCAGTGGCGGACTAGTAGTCCACGAGCAGTACTTC
- | TRBJ1-1 | - | 16 | TRBV15 | CVTSRETGTMNTEAFF | TGTGTCACCAGCAGAGAGACCGGGACTATGAACACTGAAGCTTTCTTT
- | TRBJ2-1 | TRBD2 | 17 | TRBV9 | CAESPGRTSVSYNEQFF | TGTGCCGAAAGCCCCGGGAGGACTAGCGTCTCCTACAATGAGCAGTTCTTC
- | TRBJ1-5 | - | 15 | TRBV6-1 | CASSEAWRVYQPQHF | TGTGCCAGCAGTGAAGCTTGGAGGGTATATCAGCCCCAGCATTTT
- | TRBJ2-5 | - | 15 | TRBV7-6 | CASSLGLGFGETQYF | TGTGCCAGCAGCTTAGGTCTGGGATTCGGGGAGACCCAGTACTTC
- | TRBJ1-1 | - | 15 | TRBV7-2 | CASSLGGWGNTEAFF | TGTGCCAGCAGCTTAGGTGGCTGGGGGAACACTGAAGCTTTCTTT
- | TRBJ1-1 | - | 13 | TRBV6-5 | CASSYLQYTEAFF | TGTGCCAGCAGTTACCTTCAGTATACTGAAGCTTTCTTT
- | TRBJ2-3 | - | 11 | TRBV6-6 | CASRTQGTQYF | TGTGCCAGCAGGACACAGGGAACGCAGTATTTT
once | TRBJ2-1 | TRBD1 | 15 | TRBV14 | CASSQGTGRHNEQFF | TGTGCCAGCAGCCAAGGGACAGGGAGGCACAATGAGCAGTTCTTC
- | TRBJ2-1 | - | 16 | TRBV4-1 | CASSQGPLVGLDEQFF | TGCGCCAGCAGCCAAGGTCCTCTAGTAGGTTTGGATGAGCAGTTCTTC
once | TRBJ2-5 | - | 13 | TRBV11-2 | CASSLRMTETQYF | TGTGCCAGCAGCTTAAGGATGACAGAGACCCAGTACTTC
- | TRBJ2-1 | - | 13 | TRBV5-5 | CASSRYEGNEQFF | TGTGCCAGCAGTCGCTACGAGGGGAATGAGCAGTTCTTC
few | TRBJ1-5 | - | 15 | TRBV27 | CASTPGGGIRQPQHF | TGTGCCAGCACACCCGGGGGGGGAATTAGACAGCCCCAGCATTTT
- | TRBJ2-1 | - | 17 | TRBV27 | CANSSTPTRGSYNEQFF | TGTGCCAACAGTTCGACTCCGACCAGGGGTTCCTACAATGAGCAGTTCTTC
once | TRBJ2-3 | TRBD2 | 18 | TRBV28 | CASSSHSRLAGVTDTQYF | TGTGCCAGCAGTTCACACTCCCGACTAGCGGGAGTCACAGATACGCAGTATTTT
- | TRBJ2-7 | - | 14 | TRBV27 | CASSFFGSHYEQYF | TGTGCCAGCAGTTTTTTCGGGTCCCACTACGAGCAGTACTTC
- | TRBJ2-3 | - | 15 | TRBV12-3/TRBV12-4 | CASVPRWGVGDTQYF | TGTGCCAGCGTGCCGCGGTGGGGAGTAGGTGATACGCAGTATTTT
few | TRBJ2-1 | TRBD1 | 12 | TRBV29-1 | CSVDRGGDEQFF | TGCAGCGTCGACAGGGGGGGCGATGAGCAGTTCTTC
- | TRBJ1-1 | - | 14 | TRBV5-1 | CASSIDWMNTEAFF | TGCGCCAGCAGCATAGACTGGATGAACACTGAAGCTTTCTTT
once | TRBJ1-2 | - | 13 | TRBV6-1 | CASSVEGLWGYTF | TGTGCCAGCAGTGTAGAGGGGTTGTGGGGCTACACCTTC
few | TRBJ2-7 | TRBD2 | 14 | TRBV12-3/TRBV12-4 | CASKLGGGVHEQYF | TGTGCCAGCAAACTCGGGGGGGGCGTCCACGAGCAGTACTTC
- | TRBJ2-3 | TRBD2 | 20 | TRBV28 | CASSQAWGGLSGERTDTQYF | TGTGCCAGCAGTCAGGCCTGGGGGGGTCTAAGCGGAGAGCGCACAGATACGCAGTATTTT
- | TRBJ1-4 | - | 13 | TRBV20-1 | CSADKGDGEKLFF | TGCAGTGCTGACAAAGGGGACGGGGAAAAACTGTTTTTT
few | TRBJ2-7 | TRBD2 | 15 | TRBV5-6 | CASSFVSGRGYEQYF | TGTGCCAGCAGCTTTGTCAGCGGGAGAGGGTACGAGCAGTACTTC
many | TRBJ2-5 | - | 14 | TRBV28 | CASSFGGLQETQYF | TGTGCCAGCAGCTTCGGTGGTCTCCAAGAGACCCAGTACTTC
- | TRBJ1-2 | - | 14 | TRBV5-1 | CASSFPAPNYGYTF | TGCGCCAGCAGCTTCCCAGCCCCTAACTATGGCTACACCTTC
- | TRBJ2-5 | - | 15 | TRBV20-1 | CSAPRGQGGWETQYF | TGCAGTGCCCCCCGAGGGCAGGGAGGCTGGGAGACCCAGTACTTC
- | TRBJ2-1 | TRBD2 | 15 | TRBV20-1 | CSATYASGGHNEQFF | TGCAGTGCTACCTACGCCTCGGGGGGACACAATGAGCAGTTCTTC
few | TRBJ2-5 | - | 13 | TRBV4-1 | CASSHGHSETQYF | TGCGCCAGCAGCCACGGACATTCGGAGACCCAGTACTTC
- | TRBJ2-3 | TRBD2 | 13 | TRBV20-1 | CSARRPSGDTQYF | TGCAGTGCTAGGCGTCCTAGCGGAGATACGCAGTATTTT
few | TRBJ2-1 | - | 14 | TRBV20-1 | CSPADRSSYNEQFF | TGCAGTCCTGCCGATAGGAGCTCCTACAATGAGCAGTTCTTC
- | TRBJ2-3 | - | 18 | TRBV5-1 | CASSRNPQDSTSTDTQYF | TGCGCCAGCAGCCGAAATCCCCAGGACAGCACTAGCACAGATACGCAGTATTTT
few | TRBJ2-3 | - | 15 | TRBV28 | CAISSGAITTDTQYF | TGTGCCATCTCCTCAGGGGCAATCACTACAGATACGCAGTATTTT
- | TRBJ2-3 | - | 15 | TRBV19 | CASSIVGEWTDTQYF | TGTGCCAGTAGTATCGTGGGGGAATGGACAGATACGCAGTATTTT
few | TRBJ1-2 | - | 13 | TRBV20-1 | CSARELVTYGYTF | TGCAGTGCTAGAGAATTAGTTACCTATGGCTACACCTTC
- | TRBJ2-1 | TRBD1 | 18 | TRBV5-1 | CASSFILGGQSSYNEQFF | TGCGCCAGCAGCTTTATCCTAGGGGGCCAGAGCTCCTACAATGAGCAGTTCTTC
- | TRBJ2-2 | TRBD2 | 16 | TRBV5-6 | CASSFSLAGNTGELFF | TGTGCCAGCAGCTTTTCGCTAGCGGGTAACACCGGGGAGCTGTTTTTT